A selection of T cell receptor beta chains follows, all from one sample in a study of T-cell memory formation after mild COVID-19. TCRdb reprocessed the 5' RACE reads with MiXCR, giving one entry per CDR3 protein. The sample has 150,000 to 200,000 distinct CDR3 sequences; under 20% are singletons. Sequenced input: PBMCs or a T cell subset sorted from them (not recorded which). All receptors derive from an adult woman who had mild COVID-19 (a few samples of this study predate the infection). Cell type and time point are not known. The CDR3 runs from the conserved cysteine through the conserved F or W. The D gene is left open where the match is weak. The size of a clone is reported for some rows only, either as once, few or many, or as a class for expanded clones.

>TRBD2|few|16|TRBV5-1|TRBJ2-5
CASSLIPTSGGETQYF
TGCGCCAGCAGCTTGATCCCGACTAGCGGGGGAGAGACCCAGTACTTC
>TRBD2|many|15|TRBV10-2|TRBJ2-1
CASTPSGRSYNEQFF
TGCGCCAGCACCCCCAGCGGGAGGTCCTACAATGAGCAGTTCTTC
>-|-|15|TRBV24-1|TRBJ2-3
CATSDEGDGTDTQYF
TGTGCCACCAGTGATGAGGGGGACGGCACAGATACGCAGTATTTT
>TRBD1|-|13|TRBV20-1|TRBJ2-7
CSAPGQTTYEQYF
TGCAGTGCCCCGGGACAGACTACCTACGAGCAGTACTTC
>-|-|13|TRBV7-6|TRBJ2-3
CASSYTSTDTQYF
TGTGCCAGCAGCTACACTAGCACAGATACGCAGTATTTT
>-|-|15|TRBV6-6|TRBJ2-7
CASSLGGGPSYEQYF
TGTGCCAGCAGTCTAGGGGGAGGGCCCTCCTACGAGCAGTACTTC
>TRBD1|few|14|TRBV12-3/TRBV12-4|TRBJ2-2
CASSSGTAPGELFF
TGTGCCAGCAGTTCCGGGACAGCGCCCGGGGAGCTGTTTTTT
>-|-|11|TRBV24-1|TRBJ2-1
CATSQGNEQFF
TGTGCCACCAGCCAGGGGAATGAGCAGTTCTTC
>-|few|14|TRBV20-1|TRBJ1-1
CSATTVPRKTEAFF
TGCAGTGCAACCACAGTCCCGCGGAAGACTGAAGCTTTCTTT
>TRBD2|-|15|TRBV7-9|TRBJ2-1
CASSSGTSGTNEQFF
TGTGCCAGCAGCTCCGGGACTAGCGGAACCAATGAGCAGTTCTTC
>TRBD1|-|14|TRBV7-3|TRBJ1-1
CASSSRGADTEAFF
TGTGCCAGCAGCTCCAGGGGGGCCGACACTGAAGCTTTCTTT
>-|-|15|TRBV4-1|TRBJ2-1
CASSRDTGSRGEQFF
TGCGCCAGCAGCCGGGACACAGGGTCCCGGGGTGAGCAGTTCTTC
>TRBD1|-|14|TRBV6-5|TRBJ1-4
CASRGQVPNEKLFF
TGTGCCAGCAGGGGACAGGTTCCCAATGAAAAACTGTTTTTT
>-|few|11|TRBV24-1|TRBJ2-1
CATSAFNEQFF
TGTGCCACCAGTGCCTTCAATGAGCAGTTCTTC
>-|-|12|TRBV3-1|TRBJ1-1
CASSRDTTEAFF
TGTGCCAGCAGCCGAGATACGACAGAAGCTTTCTTT
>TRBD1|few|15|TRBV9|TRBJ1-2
CASSLRQGGRYGYTF
TGTGCCAGCAGCCTCCGACAAGGGGGCAGGTATGGCTACACCTTC
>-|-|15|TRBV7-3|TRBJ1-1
CASSQGHRGNTEAFF
TGTGCCAGCAGCCAGGGCCATCGGGGGAACACTGAAGCTTTCTTT
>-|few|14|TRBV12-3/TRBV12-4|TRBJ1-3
CASSLVVSGNTIYF
TGTGCCAGCAGTCTCGTCGTCTCTGGAAACACCATATATTTT
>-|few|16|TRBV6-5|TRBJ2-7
CASSYSWDRRGYEQYF
TGTGCCAGCAGTTACTCTTGGGACCGTCGTGGCTACGAGCAGTACTTC
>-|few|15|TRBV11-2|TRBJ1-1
CASSLGTAMNTEAFF
TGTGCCAGCAGCTTAGGAACAGCCATGAACACTGAAGCTTTCTTT
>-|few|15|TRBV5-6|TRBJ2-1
CASTILRAGWNEQFF
TGTGCCAGCACCATACTTCGGGCAGGGTGGAATGAGCAGTTCTTC
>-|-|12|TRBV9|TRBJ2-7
CASSVGGREQYF
TGTGCCAGCAGCGTAGGAGGGAGGGAGCAGTACTTC
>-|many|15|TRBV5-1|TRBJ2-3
CASSLAGPSTDTQYF
TGCGCCAGCAGCTTGGCGGGACCTAGCACAGATACGCAGTATTTT
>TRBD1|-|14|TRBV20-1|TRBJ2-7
CSAKSGTGGIEQYF
TGCAGTGCGAAATCCGGGACAGGGGGCATCGAGCAGTACTTC
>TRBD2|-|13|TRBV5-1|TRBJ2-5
CASGLLAKKTQYF
TGCGCCAGCGGCCTACTAGCGAAGAAGACCCAGTACTTC
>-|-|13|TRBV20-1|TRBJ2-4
CSAVHLAKNIQYF
TGCAGTGCTGTTCACCTAGCCAAAAACATTCAGTACTTC
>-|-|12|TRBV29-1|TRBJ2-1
CSVDWQGNEQFF
TGCAGCGTTGATTGGCAGGGCAATGAGCAGTTCTTC
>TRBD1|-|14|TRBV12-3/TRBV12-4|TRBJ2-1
CASSFNRGYNEQFF
TGTGCCAGCAGTTTCAACAGGGGATACAATGAGCAGTTCTTC
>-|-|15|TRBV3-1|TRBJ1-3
CASSHWRDSGNTIYF
TGTGCCAGCAGCCACTGGAGAGACTCTGGAAACACCATATATTTT
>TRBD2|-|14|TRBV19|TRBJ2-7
CASKGRGGSYEQYF
TGTGCCAGTAAAGGCCGCGGGGGTTCCTACGAGCAGTACTTC
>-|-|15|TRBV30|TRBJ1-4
CAWSVRGWVGEKLFF
TGTGCCTGGAGTGTACGTGGGTGGGTTGGTGAAAAACTGTTTTTT
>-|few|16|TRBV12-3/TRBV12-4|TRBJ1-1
CASSFRSGGPNTEAFF
TGTGCCAGCAGTTTCCGGTCGGGGGGCCCGAACACTGAAGCTTTCTTT
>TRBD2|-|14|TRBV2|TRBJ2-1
CASSEFLAGGTQFF
TGTGCCAGCAGTGAATTTCTAGCGGGGGGGACCCAGTTCTTC
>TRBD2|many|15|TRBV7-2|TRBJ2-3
CASSLVGGSTDTQYF
TGTGCCAGCAGCTTAGTGGGGGGGAGCACAGATACGCAGTATTTT
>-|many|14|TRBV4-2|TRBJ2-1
CASSQERGGDEQFF
TGTGCCAGCAGCCAAGAAAGGGGAGGCGATGAGCAGTTCTTC
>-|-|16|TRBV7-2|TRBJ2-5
CASSLERVQRRETQYF
TGTGCCAGCAGCTTAGAGCGTGTCCAACGTAGAGAGACCCAGTACTTC
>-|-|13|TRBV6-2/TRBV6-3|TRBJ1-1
CASSRTLGFEAFF
TGTGCCAGCAGTCGGACCCTCGGCTTTGAAGCTTTCTTT
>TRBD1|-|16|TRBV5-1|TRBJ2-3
CASSAGGQGTSDTQYF
TGCGCCAGCAGCGCAGGAGGACAGGGAACATCAGATACGCAGTATTTT
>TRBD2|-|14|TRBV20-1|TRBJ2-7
CSASIAGVHLEQYF
TGCAGTGCTAGTATAGCGGGAGTTCATCTCGAGCAGTACTTC
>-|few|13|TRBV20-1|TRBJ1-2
CSAKTGYNYGYTF
TGCAGTGCTAAAACGGGCTATAACTATGGCTACACCTTC
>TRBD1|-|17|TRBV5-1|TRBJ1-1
CASSLRGGPTGETEAFF
TGCGCCAGCAGCTTACGGGGGGGCCCAACAGGGGAGACTGAAGCTTTCTTT
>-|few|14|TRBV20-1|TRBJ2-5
CSAKKGQGYETQYF
TGCAGTGCCAAGAAGGGGCAGGGCTACGAGACCCAGTACTTC
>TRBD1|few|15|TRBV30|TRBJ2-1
CAWSLGQGEKNEQFF
TGTGCCTGGAGTCTGGGACAGGGGGAAAAGAATGAGCAGTTCTTC
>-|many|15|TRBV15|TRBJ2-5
CATSRDPGVQETQYF
TGTGCCACCAGCAGAGATCCGGGAGTGCAAGAGACCCAGTACTTC
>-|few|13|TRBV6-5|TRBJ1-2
CASTEVLSGGYTF
TGTGCCAGCACCGAAGTTCTATCGGGGGGCTACACCTTC
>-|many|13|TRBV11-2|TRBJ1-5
CASSLDGNQPQHF
TGTGCCAGCAGCTTAGATGGCAATCAGCCCCAGCATTTT
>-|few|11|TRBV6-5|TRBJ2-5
CASRNGETQYF
TGTGCCAGCAGGAACGGAGAGACCCAGTACTTC
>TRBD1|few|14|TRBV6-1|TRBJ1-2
CASKRQGTNYGYTF
TGTGCCAGCAAACGACAGGGGACTAACTATGGCTACACCTTC
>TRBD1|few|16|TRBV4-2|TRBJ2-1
CASSSQEGTGANEQFF
TGTGCCAGCAGCTCACAAGAGGGGACAGGGGCGAATGAGCAGTTCTTC
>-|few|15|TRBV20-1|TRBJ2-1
CSAYPSGRSYNEQFF
TGCAGTGCCTACCCCAGCGGGCGCTCCTACAATGAGCAGTTCTTC
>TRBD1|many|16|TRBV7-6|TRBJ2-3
CASSRGTGFGTDTQYF
TGTGCCAGCAGCCGAGGGACAGGGTTTGGCACAGATACGCAGTATTTT